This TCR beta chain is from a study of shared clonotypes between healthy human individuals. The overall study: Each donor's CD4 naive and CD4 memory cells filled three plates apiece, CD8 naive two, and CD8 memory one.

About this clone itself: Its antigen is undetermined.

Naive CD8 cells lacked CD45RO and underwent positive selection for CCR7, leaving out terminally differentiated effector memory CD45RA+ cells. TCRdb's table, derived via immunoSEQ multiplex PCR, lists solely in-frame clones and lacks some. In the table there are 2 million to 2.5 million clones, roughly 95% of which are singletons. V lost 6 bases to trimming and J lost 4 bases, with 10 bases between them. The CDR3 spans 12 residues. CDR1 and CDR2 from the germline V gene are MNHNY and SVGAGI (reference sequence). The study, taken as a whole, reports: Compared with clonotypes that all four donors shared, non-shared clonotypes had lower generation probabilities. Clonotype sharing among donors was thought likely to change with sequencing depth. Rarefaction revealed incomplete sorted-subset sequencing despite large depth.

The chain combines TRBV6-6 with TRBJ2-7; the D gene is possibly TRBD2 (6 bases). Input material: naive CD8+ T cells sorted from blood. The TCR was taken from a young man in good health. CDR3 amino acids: CASSWDSYEQYF. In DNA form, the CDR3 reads TGTGCCAGCAGCTGGGACTCTTACGAGCAGTACTTC.